What follows is one T cell receptor beta chain and its context. The target antigen is unknown. The authors ran a second PCR of about 7 to 11 cycles using a sample-barcoded 5' primer and a J-beta primer mix. Every molecule of cDNA carried a tag from a template-switch adaptor with 12 random nucleotides. Each single sample gave us at least 3 million CDR3-containing paired-end reads. TCRdb re-called the 5' RACE reads with MiXCR, one entry per CDR3 protein. Found here are approximately 900,000 distinct CDR3 sequences, about 48% of them singletons; the top ten hold under 15%. This entry is derived from a study of blood T cells in healthy people across ages. With 6 bases removed from V and 7 bases from J, the gap between germline ends came to 13 bases. This CDR3 is built from 13 residues. Looked up from germline, CDR1 is DFQATT and CDR2 is SNEGSKA (reference sequence). The study's findings and limits: The study found more naive CD4+ cells and higher diversity in long-lived than aged donors.

This clonotype originated in a man younger than 40 in good health. The material sequenced was blood. V gene TRBV20-1 combines with J gene TRBJ1-6; D unresolved. CDR3 region: CSAWLQPNSPLHF. As DNA, the CDR3 is TGCAGTGCCTGGTTGCAGCCCAATTCACCCCTCCACTTT.